This TCR beta chain emerged from a study of Graves' ophthalmopathy and Graves' hyperthyroidism. Study in general: Stable hyperthyroid donors showed no ophthalmopathy during 18 months follow-up.

Exclusion applied to patients with other autoimmune diseases, uncontrolled infections, pregnancy or lactation. The CDR3 is 13 amino acids. V lost 3 bases, J lost 3 bases, and 5 bases lay in between. CDR1 ENHRY and CDR2 SYGVKD come from the germline V gene. Study-wide results and caveats: Among expanded thyroid clonotypes above 0.001 frequency, most also occurred in blood. The model predicted progression of ophthalmopathy with a sensitivity of approximately 68%, and its specificity was 72% to 80%.

The study amplified TCR beta CDR3 regions using RNA transcripts. An opening RT-PCR round employed HTBI primers and preceded a second-round multiplex PCR. Each CDR3 protein is one row after TCRdb ran MiXCR on the multiplex PCR reads. The repertoire includes about 600,000 distinct CDR3 sequences, approximately 35% of them detected once, and about 4% sits in the top ten. Comment on this clonotype: Its antigen is currently unknown. A much larger clone is a single base away; this may be a read error.

The sample consisted of peripheral blood or thyroid tissue (not recorded which). This sequence joins TRBV10-3 and TRBJ1-4; D is unresolved. This sequence was found in an adult man with Graves' hyperthyroidism. CDR3 DNA: TGTGCCATCAGTGACAGCCCTAATGAAAAACTGTTTTTT. It encodes CAISDSPNEKLFF.